These T cell receptor beta chains were read from a single sample in a study of cytomegalovirus exposure and HLA in healthy donors. This table comes from immunoSEQ multiplex PCR, and its TCRdb copy is limited to in-frame clones, with some not included. The sample has 140,000 or so clones; under 70% are singletons. Sequencing was carried out using PBMCs. All receptors come from a woman aged 60-75 years in good health and CMV-seronegative. The CDR3 runs from the conserved cysteine through the conserved F or W. Each record gives: J gene, V gene, clone size, D gene, CDR3 protein, CDR3 DNA. D genes are given only for firm matches. For some rows the clone size is stated as once, few or many, or as a class when expanded; others skip it.

j_gene: TRBJ1-1; v_gene: TRBV27; abundance: .; d_gene: .; CDR3aa: CASSLSYDSEGTEAFF; CDR3nt: TGTGCCAGCAGTTTATCATACGACTCGGAGGGCACTGAAGCTTTCTTT
j_gene: TRBJ2-3; v_gene: TRBV5-1; abundance: .; d_gene: TRBD1; CDR3aa: CASSPQGANTDTQYF; CDR3nt: TGCGCCAGCAGCCCGCAGGGGGCGAACACAGATACGCAGTATTTT
j_gene: TRBJ2-2; v_gene: TRBV7-2; abundance: .; d_gene: TRBD1; CDR3aa: CASSPRGTGVTGELFF; CDR3nt: TGTGCCAGCAGCCCAAGGGGGACAGGGGTCACCGGGGAGCTGTTTTTT
j_gene: TRBJ2-5; v_gene: TRBV6-1; abundance: few; d_gene: .; CDR3aa: CASSEAGWGTQYF; CDR3nt: TGTGCCAGCAGTGAGGCGGGGTGGGGGACCCAGTACTTC
j_gene: TRBJ1-3; v_gene: TRBV5-6; abundance: .; d_gene: .; CDR3aa: CASSFSFSGNTIYF; CDR3nt: TGTGCCAGCAGCTTTTCATTCTCTGGAAACACCATATATTTT
j_gene: TRBJ2-2; v_gene: TRBV5-6; abundance: once; d_gene: .; CDR3aa: CASSFDLGQGGELFF; CDR3nt: TGTGCCAGCAGCTTTGACTTAGGTCAGGGCGGGGAGCTGTTTTTT
j_gene: TRBJ2-7; v_gene: TRBV5-1; abundance: .; d_gene: .; CDR3aa: CASSLFASRSGPGYEQYF; CDR3nt: TGCGCCAGCAGCTTGTTTGCTAGTCGGTCGGGTCCCGGCTACGAGCAGTACTTC
j_gene: TRBJ2-1; v_gene: TRBV5-6; abundance: .; d_gene: .; CDR3aa: CASSPRGLPNEQFF; CDR3nt: TGTGCCAGCAGCCCAAGGGGACTGCCAAATGAGCAGTTCTTC
j_gene: TRBJ2-3; v_gene: TRBV7-2; abundance: .; d_gene: TRBD1; CDR3aa: CASSLAGAGGSADTQYF; CDR3nt: TGTGCCAGCAGCTTAGCGGGGGCAGGGGGCAGTGCAGATACGCAGTATTTT
j_gene: TRBJ1-2; v_gene: TRBV7-3; abundance: .; d_gene: TRBD1; CDR3aa: CASSLSGGSGYTF; CDR3nt: TGTGCCAGCAGCTTGTCAGGGGGTAGTGGCTACACCTTC
j_gene: TRBJ2-3; v_gene: TRBV28; abundance: .; d_gene: TRBD2; CDR3aa: CASSVISGRAGRTDTQYF; CDR3nt: TGTGCCAGCAGCGTGATTAGCGGGAGGGCCGGGAGAACAGATACGCAGTATTTT